Each of the 20 T cell receptor beta chains below was sequenced from the same sample in a study of T cell clonality in common variable immunodeficiency. The repertoire was sequenced with immunoSEQ multiplex PCR; TCRdb's copy has only in-frame clones and lacks some. This table holds about 60,000 clones with no singletons; the top ten claim 1.5% to 2%. Sequencing used peripheral blood mononuclear cells. These receptors all stem from a person aged 18 to 75 in good health.

This clone was picked up many times. The CDR3 end lies 3 residues beyond the end of the read and is filled in from the germline J gene. The genes are TRBV28 and TRBJ2-5; tentatively, D is TRBD1 (6 bases). The germline CDR1 and CDR2 sequences are MDHEN and SYDVKM. V was pared by 5 bases and J by 2 bases, with 12 bases between. The CDR3 extends over 14 amino acids. CDR3 in amino acids: CASSPEDRQETQYF. Partial CDR3 DNA: TGTGCCAGCAGTCCGGAGGACAGACAAGAGACC.

This clone was seen many times. The read halts 3 residues ahead of the CDR3 end, with the missing end drawn from the germline J gene. The gene calls are TRBV11-3 and TRBJ2-5; D remains unclear. Germline CDR1 reads SGHNT; CDR2 reads YENEEA. V gave up 5 bases and J gave up 2 bases, with 12 bases separating them. The CDR3 consists of 14 residues. Incomplete CDR3 DNA: TGTGCCAGCAGCCTACGGTTTAAGCAAGAGACC. As protein: CASSLRFKQET. The entire CDR3 protein reads CASSLRFKQETQYF.

This clone was seen many times. Read sequence stops 3 residues before the CDR3 end, and the germline J gene provides the missing end. The J gene is TRBJ2-1, the V gene TRBV19; 10 bases align to TRBD2. V trimming: 4 bases; J trimming: 7 bases; junction bases outside the gene matches: 4. CDR3 length: 14 amino acids. Germline V gene lookup returns CDR1 LNHDA and CDR2 SQIVND (reference sequence). The CDR3 bases that were read are TGTGCCAGTAGTAAACTAGCGGGAAGGAATGAG. It is translated as CASSKLAGRNE. The CDR3 as a whole reads CASSKLAGRNEQFF.

In this sample, this clone turned up many times. The CDR3 end falls 3 residues outside the read, so it is completed with the germline J gene. The rearrangement joins TRBV15 to TRBJ1-1, with D possibly TRBD1 on 5 matching bases. This CDR3 has 12 amino acids. CDR1 is LNHNV and CDR2 is YYDKDF in the germline V gene (reference sequence). The CDR3 sequence: CATSRTGYEAFF. The covered CDR3 bases are TGTGCCACCAGCAGAACAGGATACGAA.

There are many counts of this clone. The read gets to within 3 residues of the CDR3 end, and the germline J gene fills in the rest. V and J are TRBV30 and TRBJ2-5; 7 positions match TRBD1. The CDR3 consists of 16 residues. Germline CDR1 reads GTSNPN; CDR2 reads SVGIG (reference sequence). V was clipped by 2 bases and J by 7 bases; unmatched bases: 16. CDR3 sequence reads: CAWSTLSAGGRGTQYF. The CDR3 DNA, read in part, is TGTGCCTGGAGTACCCTGAGCGCAGGGGGACGGGGGACC.

This clone was counted at least ten times. The read halts 3 residues ahead of the CDR3 end, with the missing end drawn from the germline J gene. The chain links TRBV20-1 to TRBJ2-3; D is undetermined. Trimming left V 6 bases short and J 1 base short, with 11 bases between. This CDR3 is built from 13 residues. CDR1 is DFQATT and CDR2 is SNEGSKA in the germline V gene (reference sequence). The CDR3 is CSAPEHGTDTQYF. CDR3 DNA (partial): TGCAGTGCCCCCGAGCACGGCACAGATACG.

This clone was observed many times. Read coverage stops 3 residues before the CDR3 terminus; the germline J gene supplies the remainder. The chain links TRBV10-3 to TRBJ1-1, with 12 bases identical to TRBD1. In germline, CDR1 is ENHRY, CDR2 SYGVKD. Germline trimming cut 6 bases from V and 5 bases from J; bases unmatched to any gene: 4. This CDR3 contains 14 residues. The covered CDR3 bases are TGTGCCATCAGGGGGGACAGGGGGCAAACTGAA. This gives the protein CAIRGDRGQTE. The full-length CDR3 reads as CAIRGDRGQTEAFF.

Of note for this clone: The read terminates 3 residues before the CDR3 end, so the remaining end is supplied by the germline J gene. The chain joins TRBV30 to TRBJ2-3; no reliable D call. Per germline, CDR1 GTSNPN and CDR2 SVGIG (reference sequence). The CDR3 runs to 13 residues. Trimming took 0 bases from V and 0 from J, leaving 4 bases between them. The CDR3 protein is CAWSVTSTDTQYF. The CDR3 bases that were read are TGTGCCTGGAGTGTAACTAGCACAGATACG.

In this sample, this clone turned up many times. Sequencing ends 3 residues short of the CDR3 end; the germline J gene provides the rest. The chain combines TRBV9 with TRBJ2-1, with 7 bases fitting TRBD2. This CDR3 contains 16 residues. Per the germline V gene, CDR1 is SGDLS and CDR2 is YYNGEE. J gave up 1 base and V 0 bases, and 4 bases lay outside the gene matches. The part of the CDR3 DNA that was read is TGTGCCAGCAGCGTAGCGGGGGGTGGATCCTACAATGAG. Its translation: CASSVAGGGSYNE. The complete CDR3 reads CASSVAGGGSYNEQFF.

As concerns this clone: With the read ending 3 residues before the CDR3 end, the germline J gene is used to fill in that end. The rearrangement links TRBV30 to TRBJ1-1, with D possibly being TRBD1 (5 bases). There are 16 residues in the CDR3. In germline, CDR1 is GTSNPN, CDR2 SVGIG (reference sequence). CDR3 bases read: TGTGCCTGGAGTGTAACTAGCGGAGACTCGGGGGAGACA. It yields the protein CAWSVTSGDSGET. The CDR3 reads in full as CAWSVTSGDSGETAFF.

This clone was counted many times. The CDR3 end falls 3 residues outside the read, so it is completed with the germline J gene. The J gene is TRBJ2-5, the V gene TRBV11-2; D may be TRBD1 (5 bases). Germline-derived CDR1 and CDR2 are SGHAT and FQNNGV. The CDR3 runs to 13 residues. Between the trimmed V and J ends, which lost 5 bases and 5 bases, there was a span of 12 bases. The CDR3 DNA, read in part, is TGTGCCAGCAGCCGCATACAGGCGGAGACC. This codes for CASSRIQAET. The whole CDR3 sequence reads CASSRIQAETQYF. Based on the CDR3 plus reference TRBV11-2 and TRBJ2-5, the full variable domain is EAGVAQSPRYKIIEKRQSVAFWCNPISGHATLYWYQQILGQGPKLLIQFQNNGVVDDSQLPKDRFSAERLKGVDSTLKIQPAKLEDSAVYLCASSRIQAETQYFGPGTRLLVL.

At least ten counts were recorded for this clone. Read data end 3 residues before the CDR3 end; the end is taken from the germline J gene. This sequence joins TRBV5-1 and TRBJ2-3; the D gene is possibly TRBD1 (5 bases). The CDR3 runs 17 residues. Trimming cost V 0 bases and J 7 bases, with 21 bases left between them. The V gene's germline CDR1 is SGHRS and CDR2 YFSETQ. This CDR3 is CASSLGGALGLWNTQYF. Partial CDR3 DNA: TGCGCCAGCAGCTTGGGTGGGGCCTTGGGTTTGTGGAATACG.

This clone was seen repeatedly, ten times or more. The sequenced fragment ends 3 residues before the CDR3 boundary, so the rest is inferred from the germline J gene. This chain connects TRBV28 to TRBJ1-2; TRBD1 is a possible D gene (6 bases). The germline V and J ends were trimmed by 7 bases and 4 bases, with 19 bases remaining between them. In germline, CDR1 is MDHEN, CDR2 SYDVKM. This CDR3 spans 15 amino acids. The CDR3 here is CASTPGGRVAYGYTF. The sequenced part of the CDR3 DNA is TGTGCCAGCACTCCTGGGGGCAGGGTGGCCTATGGC.

This clone was counted many times. Sequencing ends 3 residues short of the CDR3 end; the germline J gene provides the rest. The chain carries TRBV18 and TRBJ2-1; D gene unclear. The germline gives CDR1 KGHSH, CDR2 LQKENI. V lost 1 base to trimming and J lost 7 bases, with 8 bases between them. CDR3 length: 13 residues. The CDR3 sequence: CASSPRLRNEQFF. The part of the CDR3 DNA that was read is TGTGCCAGCTCACCACGTCTCAGGAATGAG.

This clone was detected ten times or more. Read sequence stops 3 residues before the CDR3 end, and the germline J gene provides the missing end. The V gene is TRBV6-2 or TRBV6-3, the J gene TRBJ2-7, with 8 bases identical to TRBD1. CDR1 MNHEY and CDR2 SVGEGT come from the germline V gene. There are 15 residues in the CDR3. Trimming took 6 bases from V and 3 from J; bases not matched to a gene: 10. The CDR3 protein is CASRDGDRHYYEQYF. Partial CDR3 DNA: TGTGCCAGCAGGGACGGGGACAGGCATTACTACGAG.

This clone was seen repeatedly, ten times or more. The read is 3 residues too short to cover the CDR3 end, so that end is filled in from the germline J gene. The rearrangement links TRBV7-9 to TRBJ1-2, with D possibly matching TRBD1 (6 bases). Germline CDR1 reads SEHNR; CDR2 reads FQNEAQ (reference sequence). V was clipped by 5 bases and J by 6 bases, with 19 bases between them. The CDR3 has 15 residues. CDR3 sequence reads: CASSPGQFHSDGYTF. Partial CDR3 DNA: TGTGCCAGCAGCCCAGGACAGTTCCATAGCGATGGC. Variable domain in full (rest from reference TRBV7-9 and TRBJ1-2): DTGVSQNPRHKITKRGQNVTFRCDPISEHNRLYWYRQTLGQGPEFLTYFQNEAQLEKSRLLSDRFSAERPKGSFSTLEIQRTEQGDSAMYLCASSPGQFHSDGYTFGSGTRLTVV.

This clone showed up many times. Coverage ceases 3 residues before the CDR3 finishes, and the germline J gene fills in the end. The chain couples TRBV29-1 to TRBJ2-1; 10 bases fit TRBD2. The length of the CDR3 is 14 residues. With 5 bases clipped from V and 4 bases from J, the junction kept 5 bases outside the gene matches. Germline-derived CDR1 and CDR2 are SQVTM and ANQGSEA. The CDR3 protein is CSVLTSGQYNEQFF. The part of the CDR3 DNA that was read is TGCAGCGTTTTGACTAGCGGGCAATACAATGAG.

Ten or more counts support this clone. The read ends 3 residues early relative to the CDR3; the germline J gene fills the gap. This chain joins TRBV20-1 and TRBJ2-1; TRBD2 matches at 13 bases. This CDR3 has 18 residues. Germline trimming cut 0 bases from V and 9 bases from J; bases unmatched to any gene: 14. Germline loops: CDR1 DFQATT, CDR2 SNEGSKA (reference sequence). The part of the CDR3 DNA that was read is TGCAGTGCTAGAGATCAAAGACTAGCGGGAGGAATCTTTCTTGAG. Translating it yields CSARDQRLAGGIFLE. In full, the CDR3 reads CSARDQRLAGGIFLEQFF.

This clone was detected ten times or more. The CDR3 region is CASSSGTGGTEAFF. The sequenced part of the CDR3 DNA is TGCGCCAGCAGCTCCGGGACAGGGGGCACTGAA. V and J are TRBV5-1 and TRBJ1-1; TRBD1 agrees at 11 bases. The observed sequence ends 3 residues before the CDR3 terminus, with the missing tail filled in from the germline J gene. The CDR3 has 14 residues. Looked up from germline, CDR1 is SGHRS and CDR2 is YFSETQ. J lost 4 bases, V lost 3 bases, and 2 bases had no gene match.

This clone has a count of ten or more. The CDR3 DNA, read in part, is TGTGCCAGCTCCACTAGCGGGAGGCGAACCGGGGAG. Its translation is CASSTSGRRTGE. The CDR3, in full, reads CASSTSGRRTGELFF. V and J are TRBV2 and TRBJ2-2; 12 bases are a match to TRBD2. The read ends 3 residues shy of where the CDR3 ends; the end is completed using the germline J gene. The CDR3 runs 15 residues. Per germline, CDR1 SNHLY and CDR2 FYNNEI. J was trimmed by 5 bases and V by 8 bases; bases with no gene match: 6.